Listed below are T cell receptor beta chains from one sample, sequenced in a study of T-cell reconstitution after alpha-beta-depleted transplantation in children. One entry per CDR3 protein results from TCRdb running MiXCR on the PCR reads. The sample gives 700,000 or so distinct CDR3 sequences, about an eighth of which show up once; about 0.79% is in the top ten. The specimen comprised PBMCs, sampled before TCRalphabeta/CD19-depleted stem cell transplant. The receptors were sampled from a girl aged 2-10 years with congenital amegakaryocytic thrombocytopenia, due to receive a stem cell transplant. Both conserved end residues are part of each CDR3. D genes are given only for firm matches. Part of the rows lack a size; the others show once, few, many or a class for expanded clones.

d_call,j_call,clone_size,v_call,cdr3_nt,cdr3_aa
TRBD2,TRBJ2-3,few,TRBV6-1,TGTGCCAGCAGTAGGGGACTAGCGGGAGGCCCTAGCACAGATACGCAGTATTTT,CASSRGLAGGPSTDTQYF
-,TRBJ2-2,-,TRBV5-1,TGCGCCAGCAGCTGGGGCAGCGAGAACACCGGGGAGCTGTTTTTT,CASSWGSENTGELFF
-,TRBJ2-1,many,TRBV29-1,TGCAGCGTTGATTTCCGGACGGAGAATGAGCAGTTCTTC,CSVDFRTENEQFF
-,TRBJ1-2,many,TRBV29-1,TGCAGCGTTGATAGACACCATACATCTAACTATGGCTACACCTTC,CSVDRHHTSNYGYTF
-,TRBJ2-7,many,TRBV28,TGTGCCAGCAGTTTTTCCGAGGTTCCTGGGTACGAGCAGTACTTC,CASSFSEVPGYEQYF
-,TRBJ2-7,many,TRBV5-1,TGCGCCAGCAACTTCCGATACGAGCAGTACTTC,CASNFRYEQYF
-,TRBJ2-5,many,TRBV28,TGTGCCAGCAGCCACCCGGACAGCCCCCTGGAGACCCAGTACTTC,CASSHPDSPLETQYF
-,TRBJ2-5,-,TRBV3-1,TGTGCCAGCAGCTCGGGCGGGGACGGAGAGACCCAGTACTTC,CASSSGGDGETQYF
TRBD2,TRBJ2-7,many,TRBV5-1,TGTGCCAGCAGTCTGACTAGCGGGAGCTCCTACGAGCAGTACTTC,CASSLTSGSSYEQYF
-,TRBJ2-3,many,TRBV20-1,TGCAGTGCTAGCCGGGACTGGGGGGCGAGCACAGATACGCAGTATTTT,CSASRDWGASTDTQYF
-,TRBJ2-2,many,TRBV4-1,TGCGCCAGCAGCCAAGGGATAGCCGCACTTTTCCACCGCGAAGAGCTGTTTTTT,CASSQGIAALFHREELFF
TRBD1,TRBJ1-2,few,TRBV20-1,TGCAGTGCTGAGACAGGGAAGGAATACTATGGCTACACCTTC,CSAETGKEYYGYTF
-,TRBJ2-7,many,TRBV5-1,TGCGCCAGCAGCGGAGACCGGGACGCTACCTACGAGCAGTACTTC,CASSGDRDATYEQYF
-,TRBJ2-7,many,TRBV6-5,TGTGCCAGCAGTTACGAGCGTGGGAGTTTCCACGAGCAGTACTTC,CASSYERGSFHEQYF
-,TRBJ1-4,-,TRBV5-1,TGCGCCAGCAGCTCCGGGGACACTAATGAAAAACTGTTTTTT,CASSSGDTNEKLFF
TRBD2,TRBJ2-2,few,TRBV11-3,TGTGCCAGCAGCTTCCACCGCGGGAGGAACACCGGGGAGCTGTTTTTT,CASSFHRGRNTGELFF
-,TRBJ2-4,many,TRBV29-1,TGCAGCGTTGACAAAGAAAACATTCAGTACTTC,CSVDKENIQYF
-,TRBJ1-1,many,TRBV5-6,TGTGCCAGCAGCTGGAATGGGGCTGAAGCTTTCTTT,CASSWNGAEAFF
TRBD1,TRBJ1-5,many,TRBV6-1,TGTGCCAGCAGGGGACAGAACAATCAGCCCCAGCATTTT,CASRGQNNQPQHF
-,TRBJ2-7,few,TRBV3-1,TGTGCCAGCAGCCAAGAGAGGCAGAACGAGCAGTACTTC,CASSQERQNEQYF
-,TRBJ1-3,-,TRBV18,TGTGCCAGCTCACCACCCGGGAAGGCTGGAAACACCATATATTTT,CASSPPGKAGNTIYF
TRBD2,TRBJ2-1,many,TRBV12-3/TRBV12-4,TGTGCCAGCAGTCTCCGGACTAGCGGTTACAATGAGCAGTTCTTC,CASSLRTSGYNEQFF
TRBD2,TRBJ2-7,few,TRBV5-4,TGTGCCAGCAGCTTGGGCTTGGGACTAGGCACCTACGAGCAGTACTTC,CASSLGLGLGTYEQYF
-,TRBJ2-3,-,TRBV7-9,TGTGCCAGCAGCTCTCCGTCAATGAGGGGCACAGATACGCAGTATTTT,CASSSPSMRGTDTQYF
-,TRBJ1-5,-,TRBV20-1,TGCAGTGCAGAGGGGACTGATCAGCCCCAGCATTTT,CSAEGTDQPQHF
-,TRBJ2-7,-,TRBV5-1,TGCGCCAGCAGCTTGGTTCCAGGAGACCCTAATGAGCAGTACTTC,CASSLVPGDPNEQYF
-,TRBJ2-1,-,TRBV7-9,TGTGCCAGCAGAGGGTTTTACAATGAGCAGTTCTTC,CASRGFYNEQFF
-,TRBJ2-1,few,TRBV12-3/TRBV12-4,TGTGCCAGCACCCCCGGCCACAGTGAGCAGTTCTTC,CASTPGHSEQFF
-,TRBJ2-1,-,TRBV7-3,TGTGCCAGCAGCTTGGGGGGATCAAGCTCCTACAATGAGCAGTTCTTC,CASSLGGSSSYNEQFF
TRBD2,TRBJ2-5,-,TRBV24-1,TGTGCCACCAGTGACCCCACTAGCGGGACGTACCAAGAGACCCAGTACTTC,CATSDPTSGTYQETQYF
-,TRBJ1-1,few,TRBV7-2,TGTGCCAGCAGCCGCGGACCAATCTCTGAAGCTTTCTTT,CASSRGPISEAFF
-,TRBJ2-7,many,TRBV5-1,TGCGCCAGCAGCTTAAGGGGACCGCGCTCTCTCGAGCAGTACTTC,CASSLRGPRSLEQYF
TRBD2,TRBJ2-3,many,TRBV5-1,TGCGCCAGCAGCCCAGCAAGAGCGGGAGGCACAGATACGCAGTATTTT,CASSPARAGGTDTQYF
-,TRBJ2-3,-,TRBV5-6,TGTGCCAGCAGCTTCCTAGCGACCTACACAGATACGCAGTATTTT,CASSFLATYTDTQYF
-,TRBJ2-5,many,TRBV20-1,TGCAGTGCTAGAGGCCCAGCGGAACAAGAGACCCAGTACTTC,CSARGPAEQETQYF
-,TRBJ2-2,many,TRBV20-1,TGCAGTGCTAGATACCCTCTTAACACCGGGGAGCTGTTTTTT,CSARYPLNTGELFF
-,TRBJ2-5,many,TRBV5-1,TGCGCCAGCAGACAGGATCTAAGGGAGACCCAGTACTTC,CASRQDLRETQYF
-,TRBJ1-1,-,TRBV3-1,TGTGCCAGCAGCCATCAGGGCGACACTGAAGCTTTCTTT,CASSHQGDTEAFF
TRBD1,TRBJ1-2,many,TRBV10-3,TGTGCCATCAGGACCGGGACAGGGGGTACCGCCAACTATGGCTACACCTTC,CAIRTGTGGTANYGYTF
TRBD2,TRBJ2-1,-,TRBV14,TGTGCCAGCAGCCCTCCGGGACTAGCGGGTTTCAATGAGCAGTTCTTC,CASSPPGLAGFNEQFF
-,TRBJ1-3,few,TRBV6-1,TGTGCCATTCAAGGGAGTTTAAGCTCTGGAAACACCATATATTTT,CAIQGSLSSGNTIYF
TRBD1,TRBJ2-1,many,TRBV19,TGTGCCAGTAGTATGAAGTCAGGGGGCAATGAGCAGTTCTTC,CASSMKSGGNEQFF
-,TRBJ2-7,-,TRBV5-1,TGCGCCAGCAGCTTGGAGAGCGCCTCCTACGAGCAGTACTTC,CASSLESASYEQYF